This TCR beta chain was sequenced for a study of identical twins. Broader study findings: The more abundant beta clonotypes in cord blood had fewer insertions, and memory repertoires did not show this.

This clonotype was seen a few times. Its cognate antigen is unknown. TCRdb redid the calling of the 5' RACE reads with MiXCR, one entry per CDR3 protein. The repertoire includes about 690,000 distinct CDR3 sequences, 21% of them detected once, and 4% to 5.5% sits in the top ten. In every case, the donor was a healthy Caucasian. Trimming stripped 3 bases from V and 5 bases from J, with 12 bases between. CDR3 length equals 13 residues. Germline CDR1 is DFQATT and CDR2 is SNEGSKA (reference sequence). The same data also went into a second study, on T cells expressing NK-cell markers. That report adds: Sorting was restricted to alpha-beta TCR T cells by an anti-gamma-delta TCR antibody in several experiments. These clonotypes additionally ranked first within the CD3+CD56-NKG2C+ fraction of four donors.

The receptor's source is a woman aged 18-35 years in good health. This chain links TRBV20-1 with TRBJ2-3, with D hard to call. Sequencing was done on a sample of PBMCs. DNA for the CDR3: TGCAGTGCTAGTTGGACCCCGGGAGATACGCAGTATTTT. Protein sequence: CSASWTPGDTQYF.